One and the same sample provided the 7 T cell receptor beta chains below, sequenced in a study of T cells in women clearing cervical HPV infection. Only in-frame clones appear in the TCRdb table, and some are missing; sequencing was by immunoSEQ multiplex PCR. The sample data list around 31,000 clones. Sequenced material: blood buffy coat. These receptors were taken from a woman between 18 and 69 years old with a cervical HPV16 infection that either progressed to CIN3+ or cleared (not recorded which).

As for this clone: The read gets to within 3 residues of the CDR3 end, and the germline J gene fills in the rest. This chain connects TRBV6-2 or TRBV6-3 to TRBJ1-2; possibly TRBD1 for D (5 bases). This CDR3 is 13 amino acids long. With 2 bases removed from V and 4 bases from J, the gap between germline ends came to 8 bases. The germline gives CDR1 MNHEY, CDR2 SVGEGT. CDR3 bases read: TGTGCCAGCAGTTACGGCGACAGCTATGGC. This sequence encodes CASSYGDSYG. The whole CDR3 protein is CASSYGDSYGYTF.

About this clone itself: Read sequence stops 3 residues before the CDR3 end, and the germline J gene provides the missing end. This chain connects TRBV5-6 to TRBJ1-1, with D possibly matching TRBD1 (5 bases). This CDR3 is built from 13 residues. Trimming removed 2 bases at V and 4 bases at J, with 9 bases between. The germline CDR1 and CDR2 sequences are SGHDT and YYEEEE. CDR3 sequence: CASSFAGSTEAFF. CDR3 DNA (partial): TGTGCCAGCAGCTTCGCAGGGAGCACTGAA.

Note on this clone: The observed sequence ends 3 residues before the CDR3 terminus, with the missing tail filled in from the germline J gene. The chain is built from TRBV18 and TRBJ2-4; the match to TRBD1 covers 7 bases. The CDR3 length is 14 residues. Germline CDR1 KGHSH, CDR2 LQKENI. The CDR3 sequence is CASSYPGQSLGQYF. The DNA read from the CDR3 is TGTGCCAGCTCATACCCGGGACAGAGCTTAGGT.

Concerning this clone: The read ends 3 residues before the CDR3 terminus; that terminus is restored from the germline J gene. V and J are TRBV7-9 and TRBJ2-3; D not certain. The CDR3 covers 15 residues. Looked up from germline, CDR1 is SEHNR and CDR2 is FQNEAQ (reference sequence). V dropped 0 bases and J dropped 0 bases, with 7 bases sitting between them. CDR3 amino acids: CASSLANRSTDTQYF. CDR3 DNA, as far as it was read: TGTGCCAGCAGCTTAGCTAACCGGAGCACAGATACG.

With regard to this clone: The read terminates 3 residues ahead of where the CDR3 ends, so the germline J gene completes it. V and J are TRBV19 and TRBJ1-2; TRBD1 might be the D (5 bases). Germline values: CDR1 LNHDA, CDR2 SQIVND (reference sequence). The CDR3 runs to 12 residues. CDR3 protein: CASTADTDTYTF. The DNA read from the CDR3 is TGTGCCAGTACCGCGGACACAGATACC. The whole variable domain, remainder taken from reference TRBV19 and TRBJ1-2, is DGGITQSPKYLFRKEGQNVTLSCEQNLNHDAMYWYRQDPGQGLRLIYYSQIVNDFQKGDIAEGYSVSREKKESFPLTVTSAQKNPTAFYLCASTADTDTYTFGSGTRLTVV.

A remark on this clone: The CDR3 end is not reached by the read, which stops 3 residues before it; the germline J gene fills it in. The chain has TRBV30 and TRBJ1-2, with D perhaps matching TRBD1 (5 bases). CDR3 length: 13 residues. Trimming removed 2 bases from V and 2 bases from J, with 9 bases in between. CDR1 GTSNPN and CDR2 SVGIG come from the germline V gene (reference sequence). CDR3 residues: CAWSRQTNYGYTF. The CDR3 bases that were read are TGTGCCTGGAGTAGACAGACCAACTATGGC.

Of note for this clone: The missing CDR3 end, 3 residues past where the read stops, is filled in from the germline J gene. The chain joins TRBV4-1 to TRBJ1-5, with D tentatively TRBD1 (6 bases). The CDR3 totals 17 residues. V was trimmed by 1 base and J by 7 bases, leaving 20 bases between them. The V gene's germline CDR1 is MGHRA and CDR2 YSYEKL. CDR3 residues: CASSQARGQGTGQPQHF. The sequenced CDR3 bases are TGCGCCAGCAGCCAAGCGAGGGGTCAGGGGACGGGACAGCCC.